These 22 T cell receptor beta chains originate from one sample sequenced in a study of vaccination and CD4 T cells after COVID-19. An Oncomine TCR Beta short-read assay was used to sequence the DNA from cultured CD4+ T cells. TCRdb fed the PCR reads into MiXCR, producing one record per CDR3 protein. Among over 6,000 distinct CDR3 sequences listed, about three quarters were seen once. The antigens for these receptors are not known. The treatment denotes: roughly 10-day PBMC culture with coronavirus spike peptide pools or control peptides (ViraFEST assay). Gathering of the CD4+ T cells, from the unexposed donor, took place before the COVID-19 pandemic (2011-2018). Material for sequencing was CD4+ T cells from blood, cultured in vitro. Source of these receptors: a human donor in good health.

The chain uses TRBV7-2 and TRBJ1-1, with a tentative D call TRBD1 (5 bases). Trimming stripped 5 bases from V and 2 bases from J, with 12 bases between. From germline, CDR1 is SGHTA and CDR2 FQGNSA. The CDR3 is made up of 14 amino acids. This CDR3 is CASSPARANTEAFF. The CDR3, as DNA: TGTGCCAGCAGCCCAGCCAGGGCCAACACTGAAGCTTTCTTT.

This clonotype has just one count. The V gene is TRBV25-1, the J gene TRBJ2-3; 10 nucleotides align to TRBD1. Germline V CDR1 and CDR2: MGHDK, SYGVNS. J lost 0 bases, V lost 5 bases, and 5 bases had no gene match. CDR3 size: 16 residues. Here the CDR3 DNA reads TGTGCCAGCAGTCCTTGGACAGGGGGTAGCACAGATACGCAGTATTTT. Amino acid sequence: CASSPWTGGSTDTQYF.

The V and J genes are TRBV20-1 and TRBJ1-1; D is unresolved. Germline V gene data show CDR1 as DFQATT and CDR2 as SNEGSKA (reference sequence). Between the trimmed V and J ends, which lost 5 bases and 4 bases, there was a span of 14 bases. The CDR3 is 13 residues long. The CDR3 nucleotides read TGCAGTGCTCCTGGACGTGGGGTCACTGAAGCTTTCTTT. This encodes CSAPGRGVTEAFF.

This clonotype came up a few times. This chain connects TRBV6-1 to TRBJ1-6, with 7 bases aligning to TRBD1. Germline V gene sequence: CDR1 MNHNS, CDR2 SASEGT. The CDR3 sequence is 16 residues long. The V segment lost 6 bases and the J segment 0 bases; nucleotides outside the gene matches: 5. The CDR3 spells CASRRQGGSYNSPLHF. CDR3 nucleotide sequence: TGTGCCAGCAGGCGACAGGGAGGCTCCTATAATTCACCCCTCCACTTT.

The rearrangement joins TRBV7-8 to TRBJ2-1; D not resolved. In germline, CDR1 is SGHVS, CDR2 FQNEAQ. This CDR3 is 15 amino acids long. With 5 bases removed from V and 4 bases from J, the gap between germline ends came to 15 bases. DNA of the CDR3: TGTGCCAGCAGCCTACAGAGGTGGGCTTACAATGAGCAGTTCTTC. Translated: CASSLQRWAYNEQFF.

The gene calls are TRBV28 and TRBJ2-5, with D perhaps assigned TRBD1 or TRBD2 (6 bases each). Trimming removed 1 base from V and 2 bases from J, with 11 bases in between. Germline assignment: CDR1 MDHEN and CDR2 SYDVKM. This CDR3 is 15 amino acids long. The CDR3 is CASSLSGAGQETQYF. The CDR3 region has the DNA TGTGCCAGCAGTTTATCGGGGGCGGGGCAAGAGACCCAGTACTTC.

The J gene is TRBJ2-7, the V gene TRBV30; D is perhaps TRBD2 (5 bases). From germline, CDR1 is GTSNPN and CDR2 SVGIG (reference sequence). This CDR3 spans 14 amino acids. Between the trimmed V and J ends, which lost 3 bases and 2 bases, there was a span of 14 bases. The CDR3 coding sequence is TGTGCCTGGAGAAGGACGCGGGCGCCCTACGAGCAGTACTTC. Its translation: CAWRRTRAPYEQYF.

This rearrangement joins TRBV7-9 to TRBJ1-2; unclear D gene. Per the germline V gene, CDR1 is SEHNR and CDR2 is FQNEAQ (reference sequence). The CDR3 has 17 residues. V shed 5 bases and J shed 2 bases, with 21 bases lying between them. CDR3 residues: CASSPPFGLLENYGYTF. CDR3 nucleotides: TGTGCCAGCAGCCCACCGTTCGGTTTACTGGAGAACTATGGCTACACCTTC.

This sequence joins TRBV7-8 and TRBJ1-1; D is undetermined. Germline-derived CDR1 and CDR2 are SGHVS and FQNEAQ. CDR3 length: 11 amino acids. V was clipped by 5 bases and J by 6 bases, with 7 bases between them. The CDR3 reads CASSPLSEAFF. CDR3 bases: TGTGCCAGCAGCCCACTTTCTGAAGCTTTCTTT.

The V and J genes are TRBV5-5 and TRBJ1-2; 9 bases are a match to TRBD1. CDR3 length: 16 amino acids. Germline V gene lookup returns CDR1 SGHKS and CDR2 YYEKEE (reference sequence). After removal of 0 bases from V and 2 bases from J, the junction contained 5 bases not matched to a gene. CDR3 amino acids: CASSLVGGTGNYGYTF. CDR3 DNA: TGTGCCAGCAGCTTGGTGGGAGGGACAGGGAACTATGGCTACACCTTC.

The chain carries TRBV27 and TRBJ2-7; 10 nucleotides align to TRBD1. Unmatched junction bases numbered 7, after V lost 1 base and J lost 4 bases. Germline V gene lookup returns CDR1 MNHEY and CDR2 SMNVEV (reference sequence). The CDR3 length is 16 residues. DNA for the CDR3: TGTGCCAGCAGTTTATTTCCCCCGGGACAGGGGTACGAGCAGTACTTC. Its translation: CASSLFPPGQGYEQYF.

This chain joins TRBV30 and TRBJ1-1; TRBD1 matches 7 bases. This CDR3 has 12 residues. CDR1 GTSNPN and CDR2 SVGIG come from the germline V gene (reference sequence). With 3 bases clipped from V and 3 bases from J, the junction kept 1 base outside the gene matches. CDR3 nucleotide sequence: TGTGCCTGGAGCGACAGGGACACTGAAGCTTTCTTT. Protein sequence: CAWSDRDTEAFF.

This chain links TRBV30 with TRBJ1-2, with 10 bases lining up with TRBD1. This CDR3 has 17 amino acids. Germline lookup yields CDR1 GTSNPN and CDR2 SVGIG (reference sequence). V dropped 1 base and J dropped 6; count of bases not matched to a gene: 14. The CDR3, as DNA: TGTGCCTGGAGTGCGAGATTATCCGGGGACAGGGGTAATGGCTACACCTTC. It codes for CAWSARLSGDRGNGYTF.

V gene TRBV30 combines with J gene TRBJ2-2; no clear D. Per the germline V gene, CDR1 is GTSNPN and CDR2 is SVGIG (reference sequence). The CDR3 loop spans 11 amino acids. V lost 4 bases and J lost 7, with 7 bases in between. This CDR3 is CAWKQDGELFF. CDR3 sequence (DNA): TGTGCCTGGAAGCAGGACGGGGAGCTGTTTTTT.

The CDR3 nucleotides are TGCAGTGCCCAACGGAGGGGCCAAGAGACCCAGTACTTC. Its translation is CSAQRRGQETQYF. The rearrangement joins TRBV20-1 to TRBJ2-5, with D perhaps matching TRBD2 (6 bases). Trimming stripped 6 bases from V and 1 base from J, with 12 bases between. Per the germline V gene, CDR1 is DFQATT and CDR2 is SNEGSKA (reference sequence). The CDR3 covers 13 residues.

The chain recombines TRBV6-5 with TRBJ2-2; D gene uncertain. V gave up 3 bases and J gave up 2 bases, with 10 bases separating them. The germline V gene has CDR1 MNHEY and CDR2 SVGAGI. The CDR3 is made up of 15 amino acids. CDR3 in amino acids: CASSYGQANTGELFF. DNA of the CDR3: TGTGCCAGCAGTTATGGGCAGGCTAACACCGGGGAGCTGTTTTTT.

V is TRBV20-1 and J is TRBJ2-3; 10 positions agree with TRBD2. Germline loops: CDR1 DFQATT, CDR2 SNEGSKA (reference sequence). CDR3 size: 14 residues. Trimming cost V 2 bases and J 7 bases; bases outside gene matches: 6. In nucleotides, the CDR3 is TGCAGTGCTAGACTAGCGGGAGCGCCACATACGCAGTATTTT. Protein product: CSARLAGAPHTQYF.

A few counts support this clonotype. V usage is TRBV2 and J usage is TRBJ1-2; a weak D match, TRBD1 (6 bases). Trimming shortened V by 6 bases and J by 3 bases, and 14 bases separated the two germline ends. Germline V CDR1 and CDR2: SNHLY, FYNNEI. This CDR3 is 14 amino acids long. This CDR3 reads CASRAYSGDYGYTF. The CDR3 DNA sequence: TGTGCCAGCAGGGCGTACTCAGGGGACTATGGCTACACCTTC.

This clonotype has only one observation. V is TRBV7-7 and J is TRBJ2-3; the D is unclear. In germline, CDR1 is SSHAT, CDR2 FNYEAQ (reference sequence). V lost 1 base to trimming and J lost 3 bases, with 8 bases between them. The CDR3 is made up of 14 amino acids. In nucleotides, the CDR3 is TGTGCCAGCAGCTTAGATGGGATTACAGATACGCAGTATTTT. This sequence encodes CASSLDGITDTQYF.

A few counts support this clonotype. The chain employs TRBV27 and TRBJ1-1; D is ambiguous. Germline V gives CDR1 MNHEY, CDR2 SMNVEV (reference sequence). The CDR3 runs to 13 residues. Trimming took 5 bases from V and 7 from J, leaving 14 bases between them. The CDR3 loop is CASSPKIRNEAFF. Here the CDR3 DNA reads TGTGCCAGCAGTCCTAAGATCCGGAATGAAGCTTTCTTT.

This chain uses TRBV6-5 with TRBJ1-6; the D is unclear. The CDR3 length is 15 residues. V lost 2 bases and J 7 bases, leaving 12 bases between the germline ends. The germline gives CDR1 MNHEY, CDR2 SVGAGI. CDR3 nucleotide sequence: TGTGCCAGCAGTTACACCTGGGGAATCAATTCACCCCTCCACTTT. It is translated as CASSYTWGINSPLHF.

The rearrangement uses TRBV7-2 and TRBJ1-6; D call uncertain. The germline V gene encodes CDR1 SGHTA and CDR2 FQGNSA. The CDR3 runs 17 residues. V shed 5 bases and J shed 0 bases, with 14 bases lying between them. CDR3 residues: CASSRWAGSSYNSPLHF. CDR3 coding DNA: TGTGCCAGCAGCCGATGGGCGGGGAGCTCCTATAATTCACCCCTCCACTTT.